The following is a T cell receptor (beta chain) sequence with its context. There is no known antigen for this receptor. No much larger clone is present one base from it, and per-base qualities are unavailable. The germline V gene (reference sequence) supplies CDR1 SEHNR and CDR2 FQNEAQ. From its cysteine to its phenylalanine, the CDR3 spans 12 amino acids. The CDR3 DNA has 36 bases and is translated from base 1. The V and J ends are trimmed by 5 bases and 5 bases, leaving 9 bases between them. A case-control design nested within a healthcare worker cohort in London, UK, was used, with weekly nasopharyngeal swab PCR tests and blood sampling performed. Healthcare workers were recruited between 23 and 31 March 2020, during the week of the UK lockdown, and were followed weekly for up to roughly 16 weeks. The data derive from a study of early T cells in non-severe SARS-CoV-2 infection (dated by TCRdb to 2020 to 2022). Background on the whole study: Because TCR sequencing relied on bulk RNA taken from unsorted whole blood, pairing of alpha and beta chains was not possible.

The library was produced with 5' RACE. For sequencing, a NextSeq 500 was employed. Unique molecular identifiers were attached to individual cDNA molecules in the TCR library protocol so that sequencing error and PCR bias could be corrected. TCR alpha and beta chains were both sequenced, and the abundances of alpha and beta sequences in each sample were closely correlated with each other. The authors' analysis ran thus. Decombinator V4 was used to annotate the V gene, J gene and CDR3 of the TCR sequences. TCRs were defined as expanded if a significant change between any two time points was detected under a Poisson model with p below 0.0001. TCR abundances were normalised to the total number of TCRs sequenced per sample and were expressed as counts per million. MAIT TCRs were defined by TRAV1-2 paired with TRAJ12, TRAJ20 or TRAJ33, and iNKT TCRs by TRAV10 paired with TRAJ18. VDJdb, accessed 1 November 2021, was searched for CMV, EBV and SARS-CoV-2 annotated TCRs, with TCRs annotated for multiple antigens excluded. The public reads were quality trimmed at Q25 with fastp and then assembled into clones with MiXCR by TCRdb, keeping productive beta chains. Rows are unified per CDR3 protein, each entry keeping the most common DNA and genes. In this record, the V and J calls reflect TCRdb's handling and not the investigators' own analysis. For this sample there are 70,000 to 95,000 distinct CDR3 sequences; 14% to 15% appear just once. Approximately 0.62% of the sample belongs to the ten largest clones.

What the work shows at the level of the full study, not this receptor alone: VDJdb matching was skewed toward anti-spike CD8 responses and likely underestimated virus-specific expansions by missing private and CD4 specificities.

The rearrangement combines TRBV7-9 with TRBJ1-2; no confident D gene assignment can be made. The sequence derives from an adult who was a healthcare worker with PCR-confirmed SARS-CoV-2 infection or an uninfected control (not recorded which). Input material: whole blood. CDR3 reads: CASSPIGYGYTF. The DNA sequence follows: TGTGCCAGCAGCCCCATTGGATATGGCTACACCTTC.